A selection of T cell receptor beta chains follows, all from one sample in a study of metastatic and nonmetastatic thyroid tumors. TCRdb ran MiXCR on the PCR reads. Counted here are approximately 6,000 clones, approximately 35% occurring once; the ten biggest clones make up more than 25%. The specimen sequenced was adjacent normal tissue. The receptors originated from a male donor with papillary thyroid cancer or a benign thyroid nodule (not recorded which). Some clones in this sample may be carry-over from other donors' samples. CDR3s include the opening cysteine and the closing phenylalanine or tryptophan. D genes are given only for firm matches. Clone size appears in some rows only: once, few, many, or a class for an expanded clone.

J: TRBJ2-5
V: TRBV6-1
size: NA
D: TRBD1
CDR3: CASSTTGGNWETQYF
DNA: TGTGCCAGCAGTACGACAGGGGGCAATTGGGAGACCCAGTACTTC

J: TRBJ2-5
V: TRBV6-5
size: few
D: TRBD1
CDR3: CASSYSTGGRETQYF
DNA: TGTGCCAGCAGTTACTCGACAGGGGGCAGGGAGACCCAGTACTTC

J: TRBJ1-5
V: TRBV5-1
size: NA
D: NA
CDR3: CASSQDNNQPQHF
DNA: TGCGCCAGCAGCCAGGACAACAATCAGCCCCAGCATTTT

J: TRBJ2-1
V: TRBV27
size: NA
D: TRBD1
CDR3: CASAGTGYYNEQFF
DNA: TGTGCCAGCGCCGGGACAGGGTACTACAATGAGCAGTTCTTC

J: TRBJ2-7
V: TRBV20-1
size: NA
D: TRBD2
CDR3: CSAWGGSYEQYF
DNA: TGCAGTGCTTGGGGCGGGAGTTACGAGCAGTACTTC

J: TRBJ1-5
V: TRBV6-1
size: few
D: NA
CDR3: CASSRDGHYSNQPQHF
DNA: TGTGCCAGCAGTCGAGACGGACATTATAGCAATCAGCCCCAGCATTTT

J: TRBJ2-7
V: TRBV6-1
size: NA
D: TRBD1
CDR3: CASMDRDLYEQYF
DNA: TGTGCCAGCATGGACAGGGACCTATACGAGCAGTACTTC

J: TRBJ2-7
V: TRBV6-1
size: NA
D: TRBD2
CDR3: CAALAASSYEQYF
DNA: TGTGCCGCTCTAGCGGCAAGCTCATACGAGCAGTACTTC

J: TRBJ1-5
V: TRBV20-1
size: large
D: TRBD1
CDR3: CSARVQGRGNQPQHF
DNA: TGCAGTGCTAGAGTACAGGGGAGAGGCAATCAGCCCCAGCATTTT

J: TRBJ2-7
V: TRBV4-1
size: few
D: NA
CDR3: CASSRGTDTSYEQYF
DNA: TGCGCCAGCAGCCGCGGGACAGATACTTCCTACGAGCAGTACTTC

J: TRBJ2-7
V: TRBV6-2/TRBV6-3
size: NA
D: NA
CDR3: CASSQSSYEQYF
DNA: TGTGCCAGCAGCCAGAGCTCCTACGAGCAGTACTTC

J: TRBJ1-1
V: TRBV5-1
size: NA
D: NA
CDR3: CAGSLGTSLNTEAFF
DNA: TGCGCCGGCAGCTTGGGGACAAGCCTGAACACTGAAGCTTTCTTT

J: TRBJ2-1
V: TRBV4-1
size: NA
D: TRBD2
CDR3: CASLGLAGGPYNEQLF
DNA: TGCGCCAGCCTTGGACTAGCGGGGGGGCCATACAATGAGCAGCTCTTC

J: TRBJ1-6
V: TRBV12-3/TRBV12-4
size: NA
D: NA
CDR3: CASTIEHYNSPLHF
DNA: TGTGCCAGCACCATAGAGCACTATAATTCACCCCTCCACTTT

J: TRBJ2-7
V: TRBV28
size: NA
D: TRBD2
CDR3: CASSLTSGRLEQYF
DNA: TGTGCCAGCAGTCTGACTAGCGGGAGACTCGAGCAGTACTTC

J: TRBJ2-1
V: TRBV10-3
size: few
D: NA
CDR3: CAISQTTNEQFF
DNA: TGTGCCATCAGCCAGACCACCAATGAGCAGTTCTTC

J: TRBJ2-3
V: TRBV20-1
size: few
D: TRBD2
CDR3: CSATTAGLAGADTQYF
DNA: TGCAGTGCCACAACCGCGGGACTAGCGGGAGCAGATACGCAGTATTTT

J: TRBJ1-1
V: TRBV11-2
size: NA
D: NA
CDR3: CASSPMFGWGNTEAFF
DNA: TGTGCCAGCAGTCCGATGTTCGGTTGGGGGAACACTGAAGCTTTCTTT

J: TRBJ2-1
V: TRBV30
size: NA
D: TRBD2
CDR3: CAWSAQLAGQFF
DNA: TGTGCCTGGAGTGCCCAACTAGCGGGGCAGTTCTTC

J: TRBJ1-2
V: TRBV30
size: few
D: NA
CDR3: CAWSSGTGLAGYTF
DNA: TGTGCCTGGAGTTCAGGAACAGGGCTGGCTGGCTACACCTTC

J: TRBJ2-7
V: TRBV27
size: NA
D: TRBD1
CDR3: CASSEGDRDRGSNEQYF
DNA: TGTGCCAGCAGTGAAGGGGACCGGGACAGGGGAAGCAACGAGCAGTACTTC

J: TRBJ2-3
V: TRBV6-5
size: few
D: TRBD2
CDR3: CASSRSKVPGGSTDTQYF
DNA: TGTGCCAGCAGTCGGTCAAAGGTGCCGGGAGGGAGCACAGATACGCAGTATTTT

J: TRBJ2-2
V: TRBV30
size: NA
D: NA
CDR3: CAWSVGFTGELFF
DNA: TGTGCCTGGAGTGTCGGATTTACCGGGGAGCTGTTTTTT

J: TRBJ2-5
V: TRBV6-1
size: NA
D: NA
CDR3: CASSEDSFQETQYF
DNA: TGTGCCAGCAGTGAAGACAGTTTCCAAGAGACCCAGTACTTC

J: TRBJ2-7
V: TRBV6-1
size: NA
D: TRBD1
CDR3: CASRRGQGARYEQYF
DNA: TGTGCCAGCAGGAGGGGACAGGGGGCGCGGTACGAGCAGTACTTC

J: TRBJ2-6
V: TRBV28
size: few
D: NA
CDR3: CASSRRVAGANVLTF
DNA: TGTGCCAGCAGCCGCAGGGTGGCTGGGGCCAACGTCCTGACTTTC

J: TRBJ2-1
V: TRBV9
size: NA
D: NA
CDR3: CASSPQGGTYNEQFF
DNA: TGTGCCAGCAGCCCTCAGGGGGGCACCTACAATGAGCAGTTCTTC

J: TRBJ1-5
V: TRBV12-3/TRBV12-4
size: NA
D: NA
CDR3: CASSSQHRDQPQHF
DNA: TGTGCCAGCAGTTCCCAACACAGGGACCAGCCCCAGCATTTT

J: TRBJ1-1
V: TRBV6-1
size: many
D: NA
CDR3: CASSPEGTMNTEAFF
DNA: TGTGCCAGCAGTCCCGAGGGGACAATGAACACTGAAGCTTTCTTT

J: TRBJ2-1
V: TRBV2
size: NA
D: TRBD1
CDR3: CASSEGPGQSYNEQFF
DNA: TGTGCCAGCAGTGAAGGACCGGGACAGAGTTACAACGAGCAGTTCTTC

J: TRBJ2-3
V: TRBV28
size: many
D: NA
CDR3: CASSPLGARTDTQYF
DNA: TGTGCCAGCAGTCCCCTGGGGGCTAGGACAGATACGCAGTATTTT

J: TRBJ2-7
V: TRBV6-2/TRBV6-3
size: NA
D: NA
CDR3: CASSYDSGAYEQYF
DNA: TGTGCCAGCAGTTACGACAGCGGAGCCTACGAGCAGTACTTC

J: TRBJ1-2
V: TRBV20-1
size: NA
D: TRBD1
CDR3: CSARPNPGTGVHGYTF
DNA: TGCAGTGCTAGACCTAACCCCGGGACAGGGGTTCATGGCTACACCTTC

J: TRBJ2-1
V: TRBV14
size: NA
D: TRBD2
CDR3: CASSPSASAGGYNEQFF
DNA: TGTGCCAGCAGCCCCTCAGCCTCAGCGGGAGGATACAATGAGCAGTTCTTC

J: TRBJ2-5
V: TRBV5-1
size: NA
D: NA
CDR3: CASSLEQGETQYF
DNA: TGCGCCAGCAGCTTGGAACAGGGAGAGACCCAGTACTTC

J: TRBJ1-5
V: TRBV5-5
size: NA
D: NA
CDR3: CASSLVFGGMQPQHF
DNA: TGTGCCAGCAGCTTGGTGTTCGGGGGCATGCAGCCCCAGCATTTT

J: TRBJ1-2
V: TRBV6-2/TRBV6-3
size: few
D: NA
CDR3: CASSYSTQLGYGYTF
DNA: TGTGCCAGCAGTTACTCGACCCAGCTAGGCTATGGCTACACCTTC

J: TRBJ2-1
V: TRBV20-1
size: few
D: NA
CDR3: CSARDIQVGPNNEQFF
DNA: TGCAGTGCTAGAGATATCCAGGTAGGCCCTAACAATGAGCAGTTCTTC

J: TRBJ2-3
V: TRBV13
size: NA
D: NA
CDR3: CASRYRRKADTQYF
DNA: TGTGCCAGCAGGTATAGGCGGAAGGCAGATACGCAGTATTTT

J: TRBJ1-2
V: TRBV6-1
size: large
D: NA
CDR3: CASSEEVRSKGYTF
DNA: TGTGCCAGCAGTGAAGAGGTCAGGTCGAAGGGCTACACCTTC

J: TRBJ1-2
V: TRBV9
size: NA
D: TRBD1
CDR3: CASSVFAGGDYGYTF
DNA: TGTGCCAGCAGCGTATTCGCAGGGGGCGACTATGGCTACACCTTC

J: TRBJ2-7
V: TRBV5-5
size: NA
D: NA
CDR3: CASSLGGNYEQYF
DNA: TGTGCCAGCAGCTTAGGCGGGAACTACGAGCAGTACTTC

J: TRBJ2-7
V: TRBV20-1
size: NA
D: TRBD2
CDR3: CSASGTSGRWYEQYF
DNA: TGCAGTGCTAGTGGGACTAGCGGGAGGTGGTACGAGCAGTACTTC

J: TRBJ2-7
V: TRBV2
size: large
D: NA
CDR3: CASSDSRLTYEQYF
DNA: TGTGCCAGCAGTGATTCCAGGCTAACCTACGAGCAGTACTTC

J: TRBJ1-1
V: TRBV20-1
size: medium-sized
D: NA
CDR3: CSASLLNTEAFF
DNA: TGCAGTGCTAGTTTGCTGAACACTGAAGCTTTCTTT

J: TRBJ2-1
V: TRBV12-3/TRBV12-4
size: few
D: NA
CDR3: CANSLGGGDRSQFF
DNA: TGTGCCAACAGTTTAGGCGGGGGGGACAGGTCCCAGTTCTTC

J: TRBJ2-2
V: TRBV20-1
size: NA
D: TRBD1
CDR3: CSATPGTGGTGELFF
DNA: TGCAGTGCCACGCCCGGGACAGGGGGTACCGGGGAGCTGTTTTTT

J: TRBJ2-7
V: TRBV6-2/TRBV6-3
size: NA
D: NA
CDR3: CASSYATIYEQYF
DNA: TGTGCCAGCAGTTACGCCACCATCTACGAGCAGTACTTC

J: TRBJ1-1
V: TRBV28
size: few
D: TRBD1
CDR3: CASSLVYRGNTEAFF
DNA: TGTGCCAGCAGTTTGGTGTACAGGGGAAACACTGAAGCTTTCTTT

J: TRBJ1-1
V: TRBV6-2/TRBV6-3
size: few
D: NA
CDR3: CASSYSVGSNTEAFF
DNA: TGTGCCAGCAGTTACTCGGTGGGGTCAAACACTGAAGCTTTCTTT

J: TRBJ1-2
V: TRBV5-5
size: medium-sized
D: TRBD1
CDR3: CASSSRPSDGQDDYGYTF
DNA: TGTGCCAGCAGCTCGCGCCCCTCCGACGGACAGGATGACTATGGCTACACCTTC